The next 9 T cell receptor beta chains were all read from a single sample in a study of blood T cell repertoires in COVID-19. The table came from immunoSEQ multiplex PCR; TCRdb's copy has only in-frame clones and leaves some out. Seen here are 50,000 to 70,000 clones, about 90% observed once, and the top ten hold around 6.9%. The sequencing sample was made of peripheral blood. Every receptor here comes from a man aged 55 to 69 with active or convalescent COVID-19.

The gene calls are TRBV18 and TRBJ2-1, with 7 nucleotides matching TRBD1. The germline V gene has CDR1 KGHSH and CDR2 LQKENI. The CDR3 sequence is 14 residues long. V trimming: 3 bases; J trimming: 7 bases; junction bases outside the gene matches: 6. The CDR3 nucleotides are TGTGCCAGCTCACCCAGACAGGGCAGGAATGAGCAGTTCTTC. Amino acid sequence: CASSPRQGRNEQFF.

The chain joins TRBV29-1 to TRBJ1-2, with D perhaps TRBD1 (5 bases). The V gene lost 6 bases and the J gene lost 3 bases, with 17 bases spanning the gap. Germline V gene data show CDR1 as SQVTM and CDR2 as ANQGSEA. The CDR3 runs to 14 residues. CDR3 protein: CSVGGTPGDYGYTF. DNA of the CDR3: TGCAGCGTAGGAGGGACTCCGGGGGACTATGGCTACACCTTC.

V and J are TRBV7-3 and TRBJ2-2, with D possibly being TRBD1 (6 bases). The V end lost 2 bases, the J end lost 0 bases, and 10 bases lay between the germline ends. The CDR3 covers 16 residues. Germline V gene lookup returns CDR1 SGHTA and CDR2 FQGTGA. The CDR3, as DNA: TGTGCCAGCAGCTTATGGACAGTTTCGAACACCGGGGAGCTGTTTTTT. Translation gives CASSLWTVSNTGELFF.

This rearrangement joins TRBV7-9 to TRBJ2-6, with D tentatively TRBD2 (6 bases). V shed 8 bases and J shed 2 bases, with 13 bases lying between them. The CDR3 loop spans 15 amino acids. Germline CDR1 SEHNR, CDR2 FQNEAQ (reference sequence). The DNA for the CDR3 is TGTGCCAGCTATTCCGGAGGGGCTGGGGCCAACGTCCTGACTTTC. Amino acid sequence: CASYSGGAGANVLTF.

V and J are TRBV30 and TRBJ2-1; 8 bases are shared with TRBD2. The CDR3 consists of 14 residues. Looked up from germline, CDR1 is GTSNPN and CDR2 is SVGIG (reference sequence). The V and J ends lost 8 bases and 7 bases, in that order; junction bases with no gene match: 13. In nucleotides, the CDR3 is TGTGCCGTGACTACTAGCGGAGTGGGTAATGAGCAGTTCTTC. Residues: CAVTTSGVGNEQFF.

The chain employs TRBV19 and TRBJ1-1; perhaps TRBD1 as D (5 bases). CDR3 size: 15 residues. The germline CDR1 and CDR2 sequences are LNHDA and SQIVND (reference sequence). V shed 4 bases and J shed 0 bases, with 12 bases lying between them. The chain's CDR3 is CASSKKGGVNTEAFF. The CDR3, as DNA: TGTGCCAGTAGTAAGAAAGGAGGGGTGAACACTGAAGCTTTCTTT.

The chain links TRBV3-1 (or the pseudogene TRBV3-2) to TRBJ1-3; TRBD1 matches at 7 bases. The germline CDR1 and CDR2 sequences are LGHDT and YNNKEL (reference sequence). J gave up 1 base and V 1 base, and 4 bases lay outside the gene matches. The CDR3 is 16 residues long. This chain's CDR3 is CASSQGAGGSGNTIYF. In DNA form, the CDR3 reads TGTGCCAGCAGCCAAGGGGCAGGGGGATCTGGAAACACCATATATTTT.

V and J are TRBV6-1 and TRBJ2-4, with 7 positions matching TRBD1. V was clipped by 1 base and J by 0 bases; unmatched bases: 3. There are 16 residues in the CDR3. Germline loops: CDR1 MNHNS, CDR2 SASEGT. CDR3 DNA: TGTGCCAGCAGTGAAGGACAGGGTTTAGCCAAAAACATTCAGTACTTC. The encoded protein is CASSEGQGLAKNIQYF.

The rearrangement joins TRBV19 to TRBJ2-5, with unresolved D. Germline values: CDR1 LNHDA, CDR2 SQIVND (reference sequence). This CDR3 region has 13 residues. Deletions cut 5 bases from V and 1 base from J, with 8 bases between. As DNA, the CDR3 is TGTGCCAGTAGTGTCAATTTCCAAGAGACCCAGTACTTC. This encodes CASSVNFQETQYF. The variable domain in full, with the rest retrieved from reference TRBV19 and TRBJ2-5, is DGGITQSPKYLFRKEGQNVTLSCEQNLNHDAMYWYRQDPGQGLRLIYYSQIVNDFQKGDIAEGYSVSREKKESFPLTVTSAQKNPTAFYLCASSVNFQETQYFGPGTRLLVL.